Following are 26 T cell receptor beta chains from one sample sequenced in a study of beta chain features in type 1 diabetes. The isolated RNA, all of it, was reverse transcribed, so expressed TCRB transcripts were what got sequenced. Sequencing used immunoSEQ multiplex PCR; TCRdb keeps in-frame clones, though not all of them. The table includes about 620,000 clones, 15% detected once. Sequences were obtained from naive CD4+ T cells from blood. Every receptor here comes from a man aged 18 to 29 in good health.

This clone was found a few times. The genes are TRBV4-1 and TRBJ2-7; D possibly uses TRBD1 or TRBD2 (6 bases each). The V gene lost 4 bases and the J gene lost 2 bases, with 12 bases spanning the gap. From germline, CDR1 is MGHRA and CDR2 YSYEKL. The CDR3 runs to 14 residues. CDR3: CASSPGGRTYEQYF. In DNA form, the CDR3 reads TGCGCCAGCAGCCCCGGGGGCAGGACCTACGAGCAGTACTTC.

The chain recombines TRBV15 with TRBJ2-6, with D possibly being TRBD2 (5 bases). The CDR3 consists of 17 residues. Germline values: CDR1 LNHNV, CDR2 YYDKDF (reference sequence). Trimming took 5 bases from V and 0 from J, leaving 14 bases between them. Here the CDR3 reads CATSPLRGPSGANVLTF. Written as DNA, the CDR3 is TGTGCCACCAGCCCCCTCCGGGGTCCCTCTGGGGCCAACGTCCTGACTTTC.

J is TRBJ2-5 and V is TRBV30; D is possibly TRBD1 or TRBD2 (5 bases each). The CDR3 runs 14 residues. The V end lost 1 base, the J end lost 5 bases, and 14 bases lay between the germline ends. CDR1 and CDR2 (germline): GTSNPN, SVGIG (reference sequence). CDR3 DNA: TGTGCCTGGAGTGGGGGCGAAGGGACGGAGACCCAGTACTTC. Translated, it gives CAWSGGEGTETQYF. Full variable domain (rest looked up from reference TRBV30 and TRBJ2-5): SQTIHQWPATLVQPVGSPLSLECTVEGTSNPNLYWYRQAAGRGLQLLFYSVGIGQISSEVPQNLSASRPQDRQFILSSKKLLLSDSGFYLCAWSGGEGTETQYFGPGTRLLVL.

The gene calls are TRBV4-1 and TRBJ2-5; 14 nucleotides line up with TRBD2. The CDR3 consists of 17 residues. Germline loops: CDR1 MGHRA, CDR2 YSYEKL. After removal of 1 base from V and 5 bases from J, the junction contained 6 bases not matched to a gene. This chain's CDR3 is CASSQAVGLAGVETQYF. DNA for the CDR3: TGCGCCAGCAGCCAAGCCGTGGGACTAGCGGGGGTGGAGACCCAGTACTTC.

The J gene is TRBJ2-1, the V gene TRBV6-6; 8 bases are shared with TRBD2. The CDR3 has 13 residues. The V segment lost 8 bases and the J segment 4 bases; nucleotides outside the gene matches: 4. Germline CDR1 reads MNHNY; CDR2 reads SVGAGI (reference sequence). The CDR3 here is CASGQRGYNEQFF. The CDR3 region has the DNA TGTGCCAGCGGGCAGCGGGGGTACAATGAGCAGTTCTTC.

This clone has a handful of counts. V usage is TRBV9 and J usage is TRBJ1-5; perhaps TRBD1 as D (6 bases). V was cut by 0 bases and J by 9 bases, with 10 bases left in between. Germline values: CDR1 SGDLS, CDR2 YYNGEE. The CDR3 is made up of 13 amino acids. This CDR3 is CASSVVQGGPQHF. In DNA, the CDR3 is TGTGCCAGCAGCGTAGTACAGGGAGGGCCCCAGCATTTT. The full variable domain, rest sourced from reference TRBV9 and TRBJ1-5, is DSGVTQTPKHLITATGQRVTLRCSPRSGDLSVYWYQQSLDQGLQFLIQYYNGEERAKGNILERFSAQQFPDLHSELNLSSLELGDSALYFCASSVVQGGPQHFGDGTRLSIL.

In its sample, this clone was seen a few times. The CDR3: CASSLGTSGSVAQYF. CDR3 nucleotides: TGTGCCAGCAGCTTGGGGACTAGCGGCTCGGTGGCCCAGTACTTC. The chain couples TRBV7-8 to TRBJ2-5, with 11 bases matching TRBD2. This CDR3 is built from 15 residues. V lost 3 bases, J lost 9 bases, and 9 bases stayed unmatched. Germline CDR1 is SGHVS and CDR2 is FQNEAQ. The variable domain in full, completed from reference TRBV7-8 and TRBJ2-5, reads GAGVSQSPRYKVAKRGQDVALRCDPISGHVSLFWYQQALGQGPEFLTYFQNEAQLDKSGLPSDRFFAERPEGSVSTLKIQRTQQEDSAVYLCASSLGTSGSVAQYFGPGTRLLVL.

The chain joins TRBV30 to TRBJ2-7, with TRBD1 matching over 9 bases. V was clipped by 4 bases and J by 6 bases; unmatched bases: 13. The CDR3 runs 15 residues. The germline gives CDR1 GTSNPN, CDR2 SVGIG (reference sequence). The CDR3 protein is CAWIAPGTGFGEQYF. The CDR3 bases are TGTGCCTGGATCGCCCCCGGGACAGGGTTCGGCGAGCAGTACTTC.

This clone was recorded a few times. This rearrangement joins TRBV28 to TRBJ2-1; D may be TRBD1 or TRBD2 (5 bases each). CDR3 length equals 15 residues. Germline CDR1 and CDR2: MDHEN and SYDVKM. Trimming cost V 1 base and J 9 bases, with 16 bases left between them. CDR3 sequence: CASSLSGALDPEQFF. Written as DNA, the CDR3 is TGTGCCAGCAGTTTATCCGGGGCGCTTGATCCTGAGCAGTTCTTC. Together with reference TRBV28 and TRBJ2-1, the CDR3 gives the full variable domain: DVKVTQSSRYLVKRTGEKVFLECVQDMDHENMFWYRQDPGLGLRLIYFSYDVKMKEKGDIPEGYSVSREKKERFSLILESASTNQTSMYLCASSLSGALDPEQFFGPGTRLTVL.

This clone appeared a few times. V usage is TRBV9 and J usage is TRBJ1-1; TRBD1 is a possible D gene (5 bases). CDR3 length: 17 amino acids. Germline values: CDR1 SGDLS, CDR2 YYNGEE. Trimming removed 0 bases at V and 3 bases at J, with 18 bases between. CDR3 protein: CASSVDPWQVRDTEAFF. In DNA form, the CDR3 reads TGTGCCAGCAGCGTAGACCCCTGGCAGGTCAGGGACACTGAAGCTTTCTTT.

This clone was counted a few times. This chain joins TRBV19 and TRBJ1-2; 10 bases line up with TRBD1. Germline V lookup: CDR1 LNHDA, CDR2 SQIVND (reference sequence). This CDR3 spans 14 amino acids. The trim removed 5 bases at V and 5 bases at J, leaving 5 bases unmatched. CDR3 residues: CASSPDRGAYGYTF. Written as DNA, the CDR3 is TGTGCCAGTAGTCCGGACAGGGGGGCTTATGGCTACACCTTC.

The J gene is TRBJ2-7, the V gene TRBV18; D remains unclear. V was trimmed by 1 base and J by 0 bases, leaving 13 bases between them. This CDR3 comprises 16 residues. Germline lookup yields CDR1 KGHSH and CDR2 LQKENI. CDR3 protein: CASSPRAGDSSYEQYF. In nucleotides, the CDR3 is TGTGCCAGCTCACCACGGGCAGGTGATAGCTCCTACGAGCAGTACTTC. The whole variable domain, remainder taken from reference TRBV18 and TRBJ2-7, is NAGVMQNPRHLVRRRGQEARLRCSPMKGHSHVYWYRQLPEEGLKFMVYLQKENIIDESGMPKERFSAEFPKEGPSILRIQQVVRGDSAAYFCASSPRAGDSSYEQYFGPGTRLTVT.

This clone appeared a few times. The genes are TRBV5-4 and TRBJ2-3, with 10 bases lining up with TRBD2. This CDR3 is 15 amino acids long. J gave up 4 bases and V 7 bases, and 9 bases lay outside the gene matches. Germline CDR1 is SGHNT and CDR2 is YYREEE (reference sequence). CDR3 nucleotides: TGTGCCAGCGACGCCGGGACTAGCGTAGCAGATACGCAGTATTTT. Translated: CASDAGTSVADTQYF.

The chain links TRBV9 to TRBJ2-1; the match to TRBD2 covers 7 bases. Germline V gene sequence: CDR1 SGDLS, CDR2 YYNGEE. The CDR3 runs 15 residues. The J segment lost 4 bases and the V segment lost 2 bases, leaving 6 bases of the junction unmatched. The CDR3 reads CASSVGSSGYNEQFF. The CDR3, as DNA: TGTGCCAGCAGCGTTGGGTCTAGCGGATACAATGAGCAGTTCTTC.

The gene calls are TRBV18 and TRBJ2-7, with D maybe TRBD2 (6 bases). This CDR3 has 16 residues. V dropped 4 bases and J dropped 0 bases, with 16 bases sitting between them. Germline V gene sequence: CDR1 KGHSH, CDR2 LQKENI. The CDR3 here is CASSRVRDGDSYEQYF. CDR3 DNA sequence: TGTGCCAGCTCACGGGTGCGGGACGGAGACTCCTACGAGCAGTACTTC.

This clone was counted only a few times. The chain employs TRBV7-2 and TRBJ2-4; 7 nucleotides align to TRBD1. Per the germline V gene, CDR1 is SGHTA and CDR2 is FQGNSA. This CDR3 has 14 residues. The V segment lost 8 bases and the J segment 1 base; nucleotides outside the gene matches: 5. The CDR3 sequence is CASAGGLAKNIQYF. The CDR3 region has the DNA TGTGCCAGCGCAGGGGGATTGGCCAAAAACATTCAGTACTTC.

The table lists this clone with a few counts. The gene calls are TRBV5-1 and TRBJ2-5, with 7 bases identical to TRBD1. This CDR3 has 17 amino acids. Per germline, CDR1 SGHRS and CDR2 YFSETQ. The junction had 13 bases not matched to a gene; V was cut back by 3 bases and J by 2 bases. The CDR3, as DNA: TGCGCCAGCAGCTCTAGCCCCGGGACAGTCGCACAAGAGACCCAGTACTTC. This translates into CASSSSPGTVAQETQYF. The whole variable domain, filled in from reference TRBV5-1 and TRBJ2-5, reads KAGVTQTPRYLIKTRGQQVTLSCSPISGHRSVSWYQQTPGQGLQFLFEYFSETQRNKGNFPGRFSGRQFSNSRSEMNVSTLELGDSALYLCASSSSPGTVAQETQYFGPGTRLLVL.

V gene TRBV2 combines with J gene TRBJ2-3; D might be TRBD2 (5 bases). The length of the CDR3 is 13 residues. CDR1 and CDR2 from the germline V gene are SNHLY and FYNNEI. Trimming left V 0 bases short and J 10 bases short, with 11 bases between. CDR3 DNA: TGTGCCAGCAGTGAAGCGCCGGGGTGGGCGCAGTATTTT. Translating gives CASSEAPGWAQYF. Complete variable domain (other parts from reference TRBV2 and TRBJ2-3): EPEVTQTPSHQVTQMGQEVILRCVPISNHLYFYWYRQILGQKVEFLVSFYNNEISEKSEIFDDQFSVERPDGSNFTLKIRSTKLEDSAMYFCASSEAPGWAQYFGPGTRLTVL.

J is TRBJ1-4 and V is TRBV30, with 9 nucleotides matching TRBD1. Germline V CDR1 and CDR2: GTSNPN, SVGIG (reference sequence). V gave up 1 base and J gave up 7 bases; unmatched junction bases: 7. This CDR3 comprises 15 residues. This CDR3 is CAWSAPGQGFEKLFF. CDR3 DNA: TGTGCCTGGAGTGCCCCCGGACAGGGGTTTGAAAAACTGTTTTTT.

With respect to this clone: The same CDR3 arises from other DNA sequences in this sample as well. The rearrangement links TRBV7-6 to TRBJ1-1; D not certain. V was pared by 3 bases and J by 2 bases, with 7 bases between. Looked up from germline, CDR1 is SGHVS and CDR2 is FNYEAQ. The length of the CDR3 is 13 residues. The CDR3, as DNA: TGTGCCAGCAGCTTGACACCCAACACTGAAGCTTTCTTT. This encodes CASSLTPNTEAFF.

The chain uses TRBV6-5 and TRBJ2-5; 14 nucleotides align to TRBD2. CDR1 and CDR2 (germline): MNHEY, SVGAGI. The CDR3 covers 16 residues. Trimming removed 2 bases from V and 7 bases from J; junction bases left unmatched: 6. CDR3 DNA sequence: TGTGCCAGCAGTTACGGGACTAGCGGGGGCGTGAGGACCCAGTACTTC. This encodes CASSYGTSGGVRTQYF.

This clone was counted only a few times. The genes are TRBV5-1 and TRBJ1-1; TRBD1 agrees at 9 bases. With V trimmed by 1 base and J by 6 bases, 4 bases remained unmatched. The germline gives CDR1 SGHRS, CDR2 YFSETQ. The CDR3 sequence is 14 residues long. This CDR3 is CASSLMGQGSEAFF. The CDR3, as DNA: TGCGCCAGCAGCTTGATGGGACAGGGATCTGAAGCTTTCTTT.

This clone was counted a few times. The chain links TRBV9 to TRBJ1-5; D is unclear. The germline gives CDR1 SGDLS, CDR2 YYNGEE. V was cut by 0 bases and J by 3 bases, with 13 bases left in between. The CDR3 loop spans 16 amino acids. The CDR3 coding sequence is TGTGCCAGCAGCGTAGGTCACGCAGGCCCCAATCAGCCCCAGCATTTT. It translates to CASSVGHAGPNQPQHF.

The chain recombines TRBV4-3 with TRBJ2-2; weak D call: TRBD2 (5 bases). Germline CDR1 is LGHNA and CDR2 is YSLEER. V lost 0 bases and J lost 2, with 7 bases in between. This CDR3 region has 15 residues. CDR3 nucleotide sequence: TGCGCCAGCAGCCAAGAACCGGGAAACACCGGGGAGCTGTTTTTT. Its translation: CASSQEPGNTGELFF.

This clone showed up just a few times. This chain joins TRBV28 and TRBJ2-2, with 11 bases identical to TRBD1. CDR1 MDHEN and CDR2 SYDVKM come from the germline V gene. Losses at the gene ends were 5 bases for V and 6 bases for J; bases not matched to a gene: 8. The CDR3 has 16 amino acids. The CDR3: CASSLLGTGGSGELFF. The CDR3 DNA reads TGTGCCAGCAGTCTCCTTGGGACAGGGGGATCCGGGGAGCTGTTTTTT.

This clone has more than one count but fewer than ten. The chain employs TRBV7-2 and TRBJ2-3, with 11 bases identical to TRBD2. V lost 3 bases and J lost 0; bases outside the gene matches: 5. This CDR3 spans 17 amino acids. Germline values: CDR1 SGHTA, CDR2 FQGNSA. CDR3 region: CASSLAGTSGSTDTQYF. Here the CDR3 DNA reads TGTGCCAGCAGCTTGGCCGGGACTAGCGGTAGCACAGATACGCAGTATTTT.